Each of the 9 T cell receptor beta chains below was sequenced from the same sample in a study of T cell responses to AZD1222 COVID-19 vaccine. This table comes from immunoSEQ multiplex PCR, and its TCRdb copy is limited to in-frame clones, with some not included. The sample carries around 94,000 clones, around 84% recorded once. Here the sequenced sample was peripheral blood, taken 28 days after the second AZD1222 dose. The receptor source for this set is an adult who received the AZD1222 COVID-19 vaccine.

CDR3: CASSPVFGGVTGELFF. DNA of the CDR3: TGTGCCAGCAGCCCCGTCTTTGGGGGGGTCACCGGGGAGCTGTTTTTT. The chain links TRBV3-1 (or the pseudogene TRBV3-2) to TRBJ2-2; 7 bases align to TRBD2. V shed 4 bases and J 4 bases; nucleotides not matched to a gene: 9. Germline V gene sequence: CDR1 LGHDT, CDR2 YNNKEL (reference sequence). This CDR3 spans 16 amino acids.

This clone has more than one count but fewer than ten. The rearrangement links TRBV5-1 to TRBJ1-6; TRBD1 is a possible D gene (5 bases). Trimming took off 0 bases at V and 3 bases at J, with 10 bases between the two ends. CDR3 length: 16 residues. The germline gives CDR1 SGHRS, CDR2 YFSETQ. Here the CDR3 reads CASSLEGVGYNSPLHF. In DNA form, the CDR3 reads TGCGCCAGCAGCTTGGAAGGGGTCGGCTATAATTCACCCCTCCACTTT.

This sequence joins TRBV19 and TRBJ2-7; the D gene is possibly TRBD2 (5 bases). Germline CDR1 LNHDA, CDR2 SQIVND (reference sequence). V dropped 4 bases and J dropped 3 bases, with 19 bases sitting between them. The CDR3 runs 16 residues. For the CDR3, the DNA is TGTGCCAGTAGTAGGTCCCGCCTGGACGCGGGCTACGAGCAGTACTTC. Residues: CASSRSRLDAGYEQYF.

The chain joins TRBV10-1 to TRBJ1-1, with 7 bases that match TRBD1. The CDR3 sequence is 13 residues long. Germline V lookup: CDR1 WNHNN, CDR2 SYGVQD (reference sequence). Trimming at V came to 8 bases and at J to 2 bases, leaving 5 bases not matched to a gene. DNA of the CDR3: TGCGCCAGCTCGACAGGGCTTAACACTGAAGCTTTCTTT. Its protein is CASSTGLNTEAFF.

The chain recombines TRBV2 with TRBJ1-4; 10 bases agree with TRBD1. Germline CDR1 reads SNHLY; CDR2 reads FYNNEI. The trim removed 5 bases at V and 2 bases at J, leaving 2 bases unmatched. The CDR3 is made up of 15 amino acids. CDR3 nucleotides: TGTGCCAGCAGTCCGGGACAGGGGACTAATGAAAAACTGTTTTTT. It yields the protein CASSPGQGTNEKLFF.

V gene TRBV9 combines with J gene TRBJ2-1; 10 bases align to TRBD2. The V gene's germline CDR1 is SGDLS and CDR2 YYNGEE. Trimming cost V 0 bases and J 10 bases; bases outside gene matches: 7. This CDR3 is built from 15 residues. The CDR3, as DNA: TGTGCCAGCAGCGTAGGGAGCGGGGGGGCTTACGAGCAGTTCTTC. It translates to CASSVGSGGAYEQFF.

The CDR3 DNA follows: TGTGCCAGCAGCTCGTGGGCAGGGAGCAATCAGCCCCAGCATTTT. Its translation: CASSSWAGSNQPQHF. The rearrangement links TRBV6-5 to TRBJ1-5; D may be TRBD1 (5 bases). Looked up from germline, CDR1 is MNHEY and CDR2 is SVGAGI. V lost 6 bases and J lost 1, with 13 bases in between. This CDR3 is built from 15 residues.

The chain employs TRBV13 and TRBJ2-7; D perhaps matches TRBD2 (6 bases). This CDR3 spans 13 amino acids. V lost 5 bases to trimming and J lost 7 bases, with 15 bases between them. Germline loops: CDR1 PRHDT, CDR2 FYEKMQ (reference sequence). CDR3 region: CASSPQTSGEQYF. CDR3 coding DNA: TGTGCCAGCAGCCCTCAGACTAGTGGGGAGCAGTACTTC.

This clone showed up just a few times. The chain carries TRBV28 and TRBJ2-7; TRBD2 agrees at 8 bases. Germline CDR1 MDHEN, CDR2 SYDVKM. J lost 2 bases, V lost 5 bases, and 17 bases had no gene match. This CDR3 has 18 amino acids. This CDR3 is CASSPSPGLGSIAYEQYF. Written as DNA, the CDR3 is TGTGCCAGCAGTCCCTCTCCGGGACTAGGTTCCATCGCCTACGAGCAGTACTTC.